The T cell receptor beta chain described here comes from a study of T cell responses to AZD1222 COVID-19 vaccine. Study summary: Pooling was applied to second doses at about 4 or about 12 weeks.

Sequencing was performed with immunoSEQ multiplex PCR; in TCRdb, only in-frame clones are kept and a portion is missing. The sample lists 75,000 to 100,000 clones, approximately 90% occurring once. Findings and caveats of the study: The donor group comprised mostly white British people and more females; the analysis possibly underestimated clonal diversity.

In the case of this clone: Its target is not known.

Per germline, CDR1 LGHDT and CDR2 YNNKEL (reference sequence). The CDR3 is made up of 13 amino acids. Trimming took off 5 bases at V and 8 bases at J, with 10 bases between the two ends. This sample comprised peripheral blood, obtained on day 0 of AZD1222 vaccination. This rearrangement joins TRBV3-1 (or the pseudogene TRBV3-2) to TRBJ1-6, with D possibly being TRBD1 (6 bases). The TCR comes from an adult in good health. DNA of the CDR3: TGTGCCAGCAGCTGGGGGCCGGATTCACCCCTCCACTTT. It yields the protein CASSWGPDSPLHF.